The clone carrying this TCR beta chain has just one count. Method: immunoSEQ multiplex PCR; TCRdb's copy keeps in-frame clones and lacks some. The sample shows more than 85,000 clones, about 80% of them seen only once. This entry belongs to a study of blood T cell repertoires in COVID-19. This CDR3 comprises 17 residues. V dropped 5 bases and J dropped 0; count of bases not matched to a gene: 9. Germline loops: CDR1 SGHAT, CDR2 FQNNGV. The specimen was peripheral blood. This clonotype originated in a woman aged 70-85 years with acute or convalescent COVID-19. The chain recombines TRBV11-2 with TRBJ2-3; 9 nucleotides match TRBD2. The chain's CDR3 is CASSPLAGFSSTDTQYF. As DNA, the CDR3 is TGTGCCAGCAGCCCCCTAGCGGGGTTTTCTAGCACAGATACGCAGTATTTT.